These T cell receptor beta chains were read from a single sample in a study of CD8 T cells in ankylosing spondylitis. Each CDR3 protein is one row after TCRdb ran MiXCR on the 5' RACE reads. The sample comprises fewer than 650,000 distinct CDR3 sequences, approximately 12% of which are singletons, and about 6.8% rests with the top ten. What was sequenced was blood, either unsorted or a sorted T cell fraction (not recorded which). These receptors all stem from a male donor with ankylosing spondylitis. The CDR3 runs from the conserved cysteine through the conserved F or W. A D gene is named only where the DNA matches it firmly. Rows give clone size only sometimes, using once, few, many, or a class for an expanded clone.

D gene	V gene	clone size	J gene	CDR3 DNA	CDR3 protein
TRBD2	TRBV12-3/TRBV12-4	few	TRBJ2-3	TGTGCCAGCAGTTTAGCGCTAAGAGCGGGAGCGCACGGAGATACGCAGTATTTT	CASSLALRAGAHGDTQYF
NA	TRBV5-4	NA	TRBJ2-6	TGTGCCAGCAGGTCCGGGGCCAACGTCCTGACTTTC	CASRSGANVLTF
NA	TRBV7-2	NA	TRBJ2-2	TGTGCCAGCAGCTATGGACAGAACACCGGGGAGCTGTTTTTT	CASSYGQNTGELFF
TRBD1	TRBV15	many	TRBJ2-1	TGTGCCACCAGCAGAGATCCTCAAACCGGGACAGGGTTTTTCTTC	CATSRDPQTGTGFFF
TRBD2	TRBV7-2	many	TRBJ2-3	TGTGCCAGCAGCTTAGTATCGGGAGGGCCGAATACGCAGTATTTT	CASSLVSGGPNTQYF
NA	TRBV11-2	few	TRBJ2-2	TGTGCCAGCAGCGTTAAGGTCGGGCGGCTGACCTTCACCGGGGAGCTGTTTTTT	CASSVKVGRLTFTGELFF
TRBD2	TRBV13	few	TRBJ2-1	TGTGCCAGCAGCTCCGGGACTAGGAGCAATGAGCAGTTCTTC	CASSSGTRSNEQFF
NA	TRBV12-3/TRBV12-4	many	TRBJ1-3	TGTGCCAGCAGTTTAAGAAACACCATATATTTT	CASSLRNTIYF
NA	TRBV11-2	few	TRBJ1-2	TGTGCCAGCAGCTTAGGGCGGTGGGCAGGCTATGGCTACACCTTC	CASSLGRWAGYGYTF
NA	TRBV24-1	NA	TRBJ2-1	TGTGCCACCAGTGACATCAAACGACCGGGACTGTACAATGAGCAGTTCTTC	CATSDIKRPGLYNEQFF
TRBD1	TRBV12-3/TRBV12-4	few	TRBJ2-1	TGTGCCAGCAGGGGGACAGTGAGGGAGCAGTTCTTC	CASRGTVREQFF
TRBD2	TRBV7-2	few	TRBJ2-1	TGTGCCAGCAGCCGCAGGGGTGACGCGGGGGGAGAGCAGTTCTTC	CASSRRGDAGGEQFF
TRBD1	TRBV12-5	many	TRBJ1-5	TGTGCTAGTGGTTTGGCGGGACAGGGGTCCTCGCAGCAGCCCCAGCATTTT	CASGLAGQGSSQQPQHF
NA	TRBV28	NA	TRBJ2-2	TGTGCCAGCAGATCAACTTCGGGACACTTAAACACCGGGGAGCTGTTTTTT	CASRSTSGHLNTGELFF
NA	TRBV6-5	NA	TRBJ1-2	TGTGCCAGCAGTTACTCGAGCCAGGGTCGTTCCTACACCTTC	CASSYSSQGRSYTF
NA	TRBV20-1	few	TRBJ2-7	TGCAGTGCTAGAGCTACCTCCGGGACTGGGATTTCCTACGAGCAGTACTTC	CSARATSGTGISYEQYF
NA	TRBV7-9	NA	TRBJ1-6	TGTGCCAGCAGCAGTTTGGGCGGGATATCACCCCTCCACTTT	CASSSLGGISPLHF
TRBD1	TRBV7-2	few	TRBJ2-1	TGTGCCAGCAGCCAGGCCGGGACAGGGGTCAACAATGAGCAGTTCTTC	CASSQAGTGVNNEQFF
TRBD2	TRBV12-3/TRBV12-4	NA	TRBJ2-5	TGTGCCAGCAGCCTAGGACTAGCGGCCCCGGAGACCCAGTACTTC	CASSLGLAAPETQYF
NA	TRBV29-1	few	TRBJ1-1	TGCAGCGTTGAAGACGGAAGGAACACTGAAGCTTTCTTT	CSVEDGRNTEAFF
NA	TRBV12-3/TRBV12-4	many	TRBJ1-5	TGTGCCAGGCACTGTGGTGGGCCCCAGCATTTT	CARHCGGPQHF
NA	TRBV5-1	many	TRBJ1-3	TGCGCCAGCAGCTCCCGGAGCTCTGGAAACACCATATATTTT	CASSSRSSGNTIYF
NA	TRBV12-3/TRBV12-4	many	TRBJ2-1	TGTGCCAGCAATAGGGACGGAATCAATGAGCAGTTCTTC	CASNRDGINEQFF
TRBD1	TRBV7-9	few	TRBJ1-5	TGTGCCAGCAGTTTCTGGACAGGGTCGGGCAATCAGCCCCAGCATTTT	CASSFWTGSGNQPQHF
NA	TRBV12-3/TRBV12-4	few	TRBJ2-3	TGTGCCAGCGCCGTCACAGGGTCAGATACGCAGTATTTT	CASAVTGSDTQYF
NA	TRBV28	few	TRBJ1-5	TGTGCCAGCAGTTCACTTCGACCCTATAGCAATCAGCCCCAGCATTTT	CASSSLRPYSNQPQHF
TRBD2	TRBV5-1	many	TRBJ2-7	TGCGCCAGCAGCTTGTTAGCGGGAGGAACGTATGACGAGCAGTACTTC	CASSLLAGGTYDEQYF
TRBD2	TRBV5-1	few	TRBJ2-1	TGCGCCAGCAGCTTTCAGACTAGCGGGATGGATGAGCAGTTCTTC	CASSFQTSGMDEQFF
NA	TRBV4-2	few	TRBJ2-3	TGTGCCAGCAGCCAAGAGCTGGGCCTGATTCCAGATACGCAGTATTTT	CASSQELGLIPDTQYF
NA	TRBV2	NA	TRBJ1-2	TGTGCCAGCAGTGAACTCTTGGCAGGGGTCTATGGCTACACCTTC	CASSELLAGVYGYTF
NA	TRBV27	few	TRBJ2-2	TGTGCCAGCAGACCCGCGAACACCGGGGAGCTGTTTTTT	CASRPANTGELFF
NA	TRBV24-1	few	TRBJ1-3	TGTGCCACCAGTGATCCGAGGACATCTGGAAACACCATATATTTT	CATSDPRTSGNTIYF
NA	TRBV6-2/TRBV6-3	NA	TRBJ1-1	TGTGCCAGCAGTTACGTCGCGGGGGGGAACACTGAAGCTTTCTTT	CASSYVAGGNTEAFF
TRBD2	TRBV2	NA	TRBJ2-1	TGTGCCAGCAGCGCAATCATAGCGGGAGTCTACAATGAGCAGTTCTTC	CASSAIIAGVYNEQFF
NA	TRBV11-2	NA	TRBJ2-2	TGTGCCAGCAGCCCCGGCGTTGGGGGGACTGGAACCGGGGAGCTGTTTTTT	CASSPGVGGTGTGELFF
TRBD1	TRBV7-9	few	TRBJ1-1	TGTGCCAGCAGCGGGGGGACAGGGTTGAACACTGAAGCTTTCTTT	CASSGGTGLNTEAFF